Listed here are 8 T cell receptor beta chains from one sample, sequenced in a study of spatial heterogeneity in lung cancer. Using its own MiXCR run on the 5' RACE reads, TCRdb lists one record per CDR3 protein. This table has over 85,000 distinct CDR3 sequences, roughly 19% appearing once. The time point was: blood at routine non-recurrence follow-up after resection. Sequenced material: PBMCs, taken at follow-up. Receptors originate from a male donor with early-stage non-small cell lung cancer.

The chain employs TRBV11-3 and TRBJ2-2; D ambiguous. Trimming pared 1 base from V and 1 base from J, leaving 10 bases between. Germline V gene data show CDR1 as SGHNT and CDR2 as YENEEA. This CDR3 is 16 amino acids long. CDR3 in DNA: TGTGCCAGCAGCTTAGGTCAGAATATGAACACCGGGGAGCTGTTTTTT. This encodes CASSLGQNMNTGELFF.

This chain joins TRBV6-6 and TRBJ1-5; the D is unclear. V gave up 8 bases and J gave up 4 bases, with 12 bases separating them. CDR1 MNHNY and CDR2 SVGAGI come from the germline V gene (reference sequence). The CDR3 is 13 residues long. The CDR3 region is CASGRTGNQPQHF. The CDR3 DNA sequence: TGTGCCAGCGGCAGAACGGGGAATCAGCCCCAGCATTTT.

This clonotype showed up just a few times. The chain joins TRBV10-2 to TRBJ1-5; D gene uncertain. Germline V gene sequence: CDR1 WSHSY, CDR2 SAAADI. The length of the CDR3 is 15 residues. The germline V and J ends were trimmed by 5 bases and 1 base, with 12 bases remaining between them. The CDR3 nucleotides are TGCGCCAGCAGTTATGACGGATTCAGCAATCAGCCCCAGCATTTT. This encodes CASSYDGFSNQPQHF.

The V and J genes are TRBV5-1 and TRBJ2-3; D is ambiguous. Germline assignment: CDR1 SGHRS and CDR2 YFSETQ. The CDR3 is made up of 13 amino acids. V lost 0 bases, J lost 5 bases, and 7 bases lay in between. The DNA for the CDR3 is TGCGCCAGCAGCTTGGACCCCCTAGATACGCAGTATTTT. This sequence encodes CASSLDPLDTQYF.

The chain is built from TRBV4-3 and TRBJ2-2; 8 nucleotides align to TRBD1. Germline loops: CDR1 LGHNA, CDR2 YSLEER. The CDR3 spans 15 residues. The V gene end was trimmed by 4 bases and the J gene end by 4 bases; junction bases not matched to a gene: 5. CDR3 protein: CASSRGQGSTGELFF. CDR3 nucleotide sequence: TGCGCCAGCAGCCGAGGACAGGGCAGCACCGGGGAGCTGTTTTTT.

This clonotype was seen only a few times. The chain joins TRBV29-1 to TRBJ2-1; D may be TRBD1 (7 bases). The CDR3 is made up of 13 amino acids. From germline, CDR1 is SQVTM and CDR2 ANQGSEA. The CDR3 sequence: CSGAGQFFNEQFF. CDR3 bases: TGCAGTGGCGCGGGACAGTTTTTCAATGAGCAGTTCTTC.

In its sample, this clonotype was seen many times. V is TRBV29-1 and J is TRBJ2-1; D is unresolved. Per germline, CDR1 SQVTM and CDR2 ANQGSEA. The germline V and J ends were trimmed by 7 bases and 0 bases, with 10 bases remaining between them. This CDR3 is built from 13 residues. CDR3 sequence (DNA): TGCAGCGGGGGTGTCAGCTCCTACAATGAGCAGTTCTTC. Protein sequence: CSGGVSSYNEQFF.

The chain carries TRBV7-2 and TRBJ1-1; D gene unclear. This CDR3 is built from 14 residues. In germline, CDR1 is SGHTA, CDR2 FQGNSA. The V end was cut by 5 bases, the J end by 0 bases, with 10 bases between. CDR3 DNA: TGTGCCAGCAGCCCAGTGGGGTTGAACACTGAAGCTTTCTTT. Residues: CASSPVGLNTEAFF.